The TCR beta chain described here comes from a study of shared clonotypes between healthy human individuals. Germline values: CDR1 MGHRA, CDR2 YSYEKL. V was cut by 5 bases and J by 1 base, with 18 bases left in between. The CDR3 is made up of 17 amino acids. Comment on this clone: The antigen remains undetermined.

Everyone who donated was a Caucasian adult who lived in Nashville, Tennessee. Overall study results and limits: Blood was the only sampled material, and tissue repertoires likely differ. It was observed that 5% to 6.5% of naive CD4 clonotypes were shared across several donors.

Data came from immunoSEQ multiplex PCR; TCRdb stores just in-frame clones and leaves some out. The sample carries 2,500,000 or so clones, 90% to 95% recorded once. Sequencing was carried out using naive CD4+ T cells from PBMCs. Subset denoted: CD45RA+ positively selected. The J gene is TRBJ2-1, the V gene TRBV4-1; D may correspond to TRBD1 or TRBD2 (5 bases each). The sequence was obtained from a man younger than 35 in good health. Some clones in this sample may be carry-over from other donors' samples. The CDR3 region has the DNA TGCGCCAGCAGCTCCTGGGTGGGGCGCGGGTCCTACAATGAGCAGTTCTTC. It yields the protein CASSSWVGRGSYNEQFF.